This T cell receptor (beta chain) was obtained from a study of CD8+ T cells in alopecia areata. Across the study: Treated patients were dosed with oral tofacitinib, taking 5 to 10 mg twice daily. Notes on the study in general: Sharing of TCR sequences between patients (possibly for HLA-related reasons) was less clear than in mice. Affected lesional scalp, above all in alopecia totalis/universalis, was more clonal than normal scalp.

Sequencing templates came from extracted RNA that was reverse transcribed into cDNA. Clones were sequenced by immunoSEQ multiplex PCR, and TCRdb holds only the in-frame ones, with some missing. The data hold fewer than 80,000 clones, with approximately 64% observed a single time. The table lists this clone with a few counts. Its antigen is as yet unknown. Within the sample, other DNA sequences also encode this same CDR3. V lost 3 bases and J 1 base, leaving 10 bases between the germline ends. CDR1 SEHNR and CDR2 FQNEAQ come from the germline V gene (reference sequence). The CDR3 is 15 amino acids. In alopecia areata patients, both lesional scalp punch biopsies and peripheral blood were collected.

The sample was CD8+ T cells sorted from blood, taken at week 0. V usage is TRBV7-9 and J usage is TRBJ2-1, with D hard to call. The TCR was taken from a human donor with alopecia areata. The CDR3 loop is CASSLALPSYNEQFF. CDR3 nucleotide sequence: TGTGCCAGCAGCTTGGCCCTACCTTCCTACAATGAGCAGTTCTTC.